This T cell receptor beta chain was sequenced for a study of identical twins. Regarding this clonotype: Its antigen is not known.

V shed 3 bases, J shed 4 bases, and the junction held 8 bases outside the gene matches. Germline V CDR1 and CDR2: LGHNA, YNFKEQ. There are 15 residues in the CDR3. Overall study findings and caveats: These conclusions were based on statistical analysis (cross-sectional, not following the same donors).

TCRdb re-derived calls from the 5' RACE reads in MiXCR, one entry per CDR3 protein. Among roughly 1.6 million distinct CDR3 sequences, less than 35% were seen once, and the ten largest hold around 0.3%. The sequenced sample was cord blood. The chain joins TRBV4-2 to TRBJ1-2; 7 bases are a match to TRBD1. This TCR was recovered from a newborn girl in good health. Here the CDR3 DNA reads TGTGCCAGCAGCCAGAACCTGGACAGGATCTATGGCTACACCTTC. Translation gives CASSQNLDRIYGYTF.